The rows below give T cell receptor beta chains drawn from one sample of a study of vaccination and CD4 T cells after COVID-19. TCRdb re-derived calls from the PCR reads in MiXCR, one entry per CDR3 protein. The sample includes approximately 12,000 distinct CDR3 sequences, around 21% of them seen just once. No antigen is known for these receptors. This material consisted of CD4+ T cells from blood, cultured in vitro, taken before SARS-CoV-2 vaccination. These receptors were taken from a human donor who received a COVID-19 vaccine. The CDR3 runs from the conserved cysteine through the conserved F or W. Each record gives: clone size, J gene, V gene, D gene, CDR3 DNA, CDR3 protein. The D gene is left open where the match is weak. Part of the rows lack a size; the others show once, few, many or a class for expanded clones.

few | TRBJ1-1 | TRBV7-8 | - | TGTGCCAGCAGCACCAGGACGGGGCCCACTGAAGCTTTCTTT | CASSTRTGPTEAFF
few | TRBJ1-1 | TRBV5-1 | - | TGCGCCAGCACTCAGATAAGGGGTGACACTGAAGCTTTCTTT | CASTQIRGDTEAFF
- | TRBJ2-1 | TRBV7-2 | TRBD2 | TGTGCCAGCAGCTTTGAACGGGGGGGTTACAATGAGCAGTTCTTC | CASSFERGGYNEQFF
- | TRBJ2-5 | TRBV2 | - | TGTGCCAGCAACGACTTTGGACAAGAGACCCAGTACTTC | CASNDFGQETQYF
- | TRBJ1-1 | TRBV20-1 | - | TGCAGTGCTATACTTCCGACCAAGGGGTCTACTGAAGCTTTCTTT | CSAILPTKGSTEAFF
- | TRBJ2-3 | TRBV30 | TRBD1 | TGTGCCTGGAGTGTAGGGCAGGGGGTCGTAGATACGCAGTATTTT | CAWSVGQGVVDTQYF
few | TRBJ2-5 | TRBV30 | - | TGTGCCTGGAACACGGGGGCGCAACAAGAGACCCAGTACTTC | CAWNTGAQQETQYF
- | TRBJ1-4 | TRBV21-1 | - | TGTGCCAGCAGCAATATGGGACTTCGGGACAGTAATGAAAAACTGTTTTTT | CASSNMGLRDSNEKLFF
- | TRBJ2-5 | TRBV11-3 | - | TGTGCCAGCAGCCGGGATCCGTACCAAGAGACCCAGTACTTC | CASSRDPYQETQYF
few | TRBJ1-1 | TRBV12-3/TRBV12-4 | TRBD1 | TGTGCCAGCACCCTGGGACAGGTGAACACTGAAGCTTTCTTT | CASTLGQVNTEAFF
few | TRBJ2-4 | TRBV11-3 | TRBD1 | TGTGCCAGCAGCGAAGGACAGGGGAACAGGGCCAAAAACATTCAGTACTTC | CASSEGQGNRAKNIQYF
- | TRBJ2-1 | TRBV4-2 | TRBD1 | TGTGCCAGCAGCCAAAGTATTCCGGGACAGGGAGGTGATGAGCAGTTCTTC | CASSQSIPGQGGDEQFF
- | TRBJ1-1 | TRBV7-2 | - | TGTGCCAGCAGCTTAGTCGGGATGGCGACTGAAGCTTTCTTT | CASSLVGMATEAFF
few | TRBJ1-5 | TRBV18 | TRBD1 | TGTGCCAGCTCACCAGGAGGGGGCCTCAGGCAGCCCCAGCATTTT | CASSPGGGLRQPQHF
- | TRBJ1-1 | TRBV15 | TRBD1 | TGTGCCACCAGCAGAGATCCGGTGGGGACAGGTGTTCCTGAAGCTTTCTTT | CATSRDPVGTGVPEAFF
few | TRBJ2-3 | TRBV20-1 | TRBD2 | TGCAGTGCCTTGCCTAGCGGTACTTACGACACAGATACGCAGTATTTT | CSALPSGTYDTDTQYF
once | TRBJ1-3 | TRBV5-1 | - | TGCGCCAGCAGCTTGGCCGGGACAAGAAACTCTGGAAACACCATATATTTT | CASSLAGTRNSGNTIYF
- | TRBJ2-1 | TRBV12-3/TRBV12-4 | TRBD2 | TGTGCCAGCAGTCTTAGCGGGGGGTCCTACAATGAGCAGTTCTTC | CASSLSGGSYNEQFF
few | TRBJ1-2 | TRBV30 | - | TGTGCCTGGAGAATGTACACCCAGGATAACTATGGCTACACCTTC | CAWRMYTQDNYGYTF
- | TRBJ2-1 | TRBV2 | TRBD1 | TGTGCCAGCAGGGACAGGGGCTCCTACAATGAGCAGTTCTTC | CASRDRGSYNEQFF
few | TRBJ1-2 | TRBV30 | - | TGTGCCTGGGGGGCCGGGGATGGTGGCTACACCTTC | CAWGAGDGGYTF
- | TRBJ1-1 | TRBV6-1 | TRBD1 | TGTGCCAGCACCAGACGGACAGGGCCGAACACTGAAGCTTTCTTT | CASTRRTGPNTEAFF
- | TRBJ2-2 | TRBV7-6 | - | TGTGCCAGCAGCTCGCGACTGAACGCCGGGGAGCTGTTTTTT | CASSSRLNAGELFF
- | TRBJ2-5 | TRBV5-1 | - | TGCGCCAGCAGCTTGGCTCAGGGGAGACAAGAGACCCAGTACTTC | CASSLAQGRQETQYF
few | TRBJ1-3 | TRBV7-9 | - | TGTGCCAGCAGCCCCCGAGCTCCCCGTGGAAACACCATATATTTT | CASSPRAPRGNTIYF
- | TRBJ1-1 | TRBV5-4 | - | TGTGCCAGCAGCCCGGGACGGTTGAACACTGAAGCTTTCTTT | CASSPGRLNTEAFF
- | TRBJ2-3 | TRBV6-5 | TRBD2 | TGTGCCAGCAGTTACTCTAATCTCGGTGCGGGGGGCACAGATACGCAGTATTTT | CASSYSNLGAGGTDTQYF
- | TRBJ1-6 | TRBV9 | - | TGTGCCAGCAGCTCTGGGACCTATGCTAATTCACCCCTCCACTTT | CASSSGTYANSPLHF
- | TRBJ2-1 | TRBV11-2 | TRBD1 | TGTGCCAGCAGCTTAGATCAGGAGACAGGGGGCTGGAATGAGCAGTTCTTC | CASSLDQETGGWNEQFF
large | TRBJ2-5 | TRBV7-9 | - | TGTGCCACCACTTCAAGCGGACTCCAAGAGACCCAGTACTTC | CATTSSGLQETQYF